Listed below are T cell receptor beta chains from one sample, sequenced in a study of regulatory T cells in long-lasting Graves disease. TCRdb re-analysed the multiplex PCR reads in MiXCR, keeping a single row per CDR3 protein. The sample has 400,000 to 500,000 distinct CDR3 sequences, about 20% seen once. The sample consisted of peripheral blood mononuclear cells (PBMCs), taken when the disease was refractory, from a patient treated with antithyroid drugs. The source of these receptors is a female donor with Graves disease. The CDR3 runs from the conserved cysteine through the conserved F or W. D genes are given only for firm matches. Size tells how often a clone was seen (once, few, many) or the class of an expanded clone, and some rows leave it out.

cdr3_length: 17
clone_size: few
d_call: TRBD1
v_call: TRBV7-9
j_call: TRBJ2-2
cdr3_nt: TGTGCCAGCAGCCCGATGGACAGGGGGTCGAACACCGGGGAGCTGTTTTTT
cdr3_aa: CASSPMDRGSNTGELFF

cdr3_length: 14
clone_size: -
d_call: TRBD1
v_call: TRBV20-1
j_call: TRBJ1-5
cdr3_nt: TGCAGTGCTAGAGAGGGGACAGCGAATCAGCCCCAGCATTTT
cdr3_aa: CSAREGTANQPQHF

cdr3_length: 13
clone_size: many
d_call: -
v_call: TRBV12-3/TRBV12-4
j_call: TRBJ1-1
cdr3_nt: TGTGCCAGCACCATCGGATGGAAGACTGAAGCTTTCTTT
cdr3_aa: CASTIGWKTEAFF

cdr3_length: 17
clone_size: many
d_call: -
v_call: TRBV3-2
j_call: TRBJ2-5
cdr3_nt: TGTGCCAGCAGCCAAGATAAAGGACTCCAGATCCAAGAGACCCAGTACTTC
cdr3_aa: CASSQDKGLQIQETQYF

cdr3_length: 16
clone_size: many
d_call: -
v_call: TRBV2
j_call: TRBJ1-6
cdr3_nt: TGTGCCAGCAGCGGACCCGGGATCAACCCGAATTCACCCCTCCACTTT
cdr3_aa: CASSGPGINPNSPLHF

cdr3_length: 15
clone_size: -
d_call: -
v_call: TRBV5-1
j_call: TRBJ1-3
cdr3_nt: TGCGCCAGCAGCCCGGCTTTTAGCTCTGGAAACACCATATATTTT
cdr3_aa: CASSPAFSSGNTIYF

cdr3_length: 17
clone_size: -
d_call: TRBD1
v_call: TRBV7-9
j_call: TRBJ1-1
cdr3_nt: TGTGCCAGCAGGACCAGCGCTGTCGGACAGGGAGACACTGAAGCTTTCTTT
cdr3_aa: CASRTSAVGQGDTEAFF

cdr3_length: 13
clone_size: many
d_call: -
v_call: TRBV12-3/TRBV12-4
j_call: TRBJ1-1
cdr3_nt: TGTGCCAGCTTACGAGACGGGTACACTGAAGCTTTCTTT
cdr3_aa: CASLRDGYTEAFF

cdr3_length: 11
clone_size: -
d_call: -
v_call: TRBV29-1
j_call: TRBJ2-7
cdr3_nt: TGCAGCGTTGCTGTAAGGGAAGAGCAGTACTTC
cdr3_aa: CSVAVREEQYF

cdr3_length: 15
clone_size: -
d_call: -
v_call: TRBV14
j_call: TRBJ2-2
cdr3_nt: TGTGCCAGCAGCCAACCCGGACTGCACACCGGGGAGCTGTTTTTT
cdr3_aa: CASSQPGLHTGELFF

cdr3_length: 13
clone_size: -
d_call: -
v_call: TRBV19
j_call: TRBJ1-1
cdr3_nt: TGTGCCAGTAGTATAACAGGTTACACTGAAGCTTTCTTT
cdr3_aa: CASSITGYTEAFF

cdr3_length: 12
clone_size: -
d_call: -
v_call: TRBV28
j_call: TRBJ2-7
cdr3_nt: TGTGCCAGCAGAGAATCACGATACGAGCAGTACTTC
cdr3_aa: CASRESRYEQYF

cdr3_length: 15
clone_size: many
d_call: -
v_call: TRBV28
j_call: TRBJ2-4
cdr3_nt: TGTGCCAGCAGTGCAGTACAGGCGTCCAAAAACATTCAGTACTTC
cdr3_aa: CASSAVQASKNIQYF

cdr3_length: 15
clone_size: few
d_call: -
v_call: TRBV10-3
j_call: TRBJ1-1
cdr3_nt: TGTGCCATCAGTGGCCTGGCAGGGGTGAACACTGAAGCTTTCTTT
cdr3_aa: CAISGLAGVNTEAFF

cdr3_length: 16
clone_size: many
d_call: TRBD1
v_call: TRBV6-1
j_call: TRBJ1-2
cdr3_nt: TGTGCCACCCTTCGGGACAGGGGATCCCCCTTTGATGGCTACACCTTC
cdr3_aa: CATLRDRGSPFDGYTF

cdr3_length: 13
clone_size: many
d_call: -
v_call: TRBV6-2/TRBV6-3
j_call: TRBJ1-5
cdr3_nt: TGTGCCAGCAGTTACCGGGGGACCCAGCCCCAGCATTTT
cdr3_aa: CASSYRGTQPQHF

cdr3_length: 15
clone_size: many
d_call: -
v_call: TRBV7-8
j_call: TRBJ1-5
cdr3_nt: TGTGCCAGCAGCTTAGCGCCCGGCCCAAATCAGCCCCAGCATTTT
cdr3_aa: CASSLAPGPNQPQHF

cdr3_length: 12
clone_size: many
d_call: -
v_call: TRBV12-5
j_call: TRBJ1-1
cdr3_nt: TGTGCTAGTGGTTGGCAGGGGACTGAAGCTTTCTTT
cdr3_aa: CASGWQGTEAFF

cdr3_length: 11
clone_size: many
d_call: -
v_call: TRBV28
j_call: TRBJ2-7
cdr3_nt: TGTGCCGCGGGCAGCTCCTACGAGCAGTACTTC
cdr3_aa: CAAGSSYEQYF

cdr3_length: 15
clone_size: many
d_call: -
v_call: TRBV6-1
j_call: TRBJ2-2
cdr3_nt: TGTGCCAGCATGGAGTGGCCAACTATAGGCGGGGAGCTGTTTTTT
cdr3_aa: CASMEWPTIGGELFF

cdr3_length: 14
clone_size: few
d_call: -
v_call: TRBV27
j_call: TRBJ2-7
cdr3_nt: TGTGCCAGCAGTTTCACAGGGTCCTCCTACGAGCAGTACTTC
cdr3_aa: CASSFTGSSYEQYF

cdr3_length: 14
clone_size: few
d_call: -
v_call: TRBV10-3
j_call: TRBJ1-5
cdr3_nt: TGTGCCATCAGTGAGAGGGATAGCAATCAGCCCCAGCATTTT
cdr3_aa: CAISERDSNQPQHF

cdr3_length: 15
clone_size: -
d_call: TRBD2
v_call: TRBV4-1
j_call: TRBJ2-7
cdr3_nt: TGCGCCAGCAGCCACCCTAGCGGGACAACCTACGAGCAGTACTTC
cdr3_aa: CASSHPSGTTYEQYF

cdr3_length: 13
clone_size: -
d_call: -
v_call: TRBV10-3
j_call: TRBJ2-1
cdr3_nt: TGTGCCAGCTTCGTTACTACCACCAATGAGCAGTTCTTC
cdr3_aa: CASFVTTTNEQFF

cdr3_length: 13
clone_size: -
d_call: TRBD2
v_call: TRBV12-3/TRBV12-4
j_call: TRBJ2-1
cdr3_nt: TGTGCCAGCAGGACTAGCGGGAGGAATGAGCAGTTCTTC
cdr3_aa: CASRTSGRNEQFF

cdr3_length: 13
clone_size: -
d_call: -
v_call: TRBV11-2
j_call: TRBJ2-5
cdr3_nt: TGTGCCAGCGGCACGGGGGTGAGAGAGACCCAGTACTTC
cdr3_aa: CASGTGVRETQYF

cdr3_length: 13
clone_size: -
d_call: -
v_call: TRBV27
j_call: TRBJ1-6
cdr3_nt: TGTGCCAGCAGTTCCTCCGAGATTTCACCCCTCCACTTT
cdr3_aa: CASSSSEISPLHF

cdr3_length: 13
clone_size: -
d_call: -
v_call: TRBV14
j_call: TRBJ2-2
cdr3_nt: TGTGCCAGCAGTATCAGTGGAGCCGGGGAGCTGTTTTTT
cdr3_aa: CASSISGAGELFF

cdr3_length: 14
clone_size: -
d_call: TRBD1
v_call: TRBV19
j_call: TRBJ1-1
cdr3_nt: TGTGCCAGTAGTATAAGTGGACAGGGGACTGAAGCTTTCTTT
cdr3_aa: CASSISGQGTEAFF